Following are 30 T cell receptor beta chains from one sample sequenced in a study of cytomegalovirus exposure and HLA in healthy donors (dated by TCRdb to about 2017). The method was the immunoSEQ multiplex PCR assay. A mixture of 60 forward primers for TCR Vbeta segments and 13 reverse primers for TCR Jbeta segments was used in the multiplex PCR. This is the immuneACCESS table as TCRdb keeps it, with only in-frame sequences that have V and J called. A part of the clones is gone; compared with another copy, unresolved V genes explain less than half, and the rest is unexplained. In this sample the table shows roughly 140,000 clones, 55% to 85% of which occur a single time. The leading ten clones occupy over 2% of the sample. The sample taken for sequencing was PBMCs. Receptors were obtained from a man aged 40-49 years in good health and CMV-seronegative.

V usage is TRBV6-4 and J usage is TRBJ1-2; D is uncertain. V was cut by 3 bases and J by 2 bases, with 7 bases left in between. The germline gives CDR1 MRHNA, CDR2 SNTAGT. The CDR3 runs to 13 residues. The CDR3 protein is CASSEGVNYGYTF. The DNA for the CDR3 is TGTGCCAGCAGTGAAGGAGTAAACTATGGCTACACCTTC.

The V and J genes are TRBV7-9 and TRBJ2-5, with 7 bases matching TRBD1. The DNA end is more similar to TRBJ2-7, so the J call may be wrong. CDR1 SEHNR and CDR2 FQNEAQ come from the germline V gene (reference sequence). The length of the CDR3 is 15 residues. CDR3: CASSAGTEVIYEQYF. CDR3 DNA sequence: TGTGCCAGCAGCGCCGGGACAGAGGTAATCTACGAGCAGTACTTC.

This sequence joins TRBV6-1 and TRBJ1-4; perhaps TRBD1 as D (6 bases). Germline CDR1 and CDR2: MNHNS and SASEGT. V gave up 6 bases and J gave up 8 bases, with 16 bases separating them. This CDR3 has 14 amino acids. CDR3 sequence (DNA): TGTGCCAGCAGGGGGGACACTAGGTGGGAAAAACTGTTTTTT. Amino acid sequence: CASRGDTRWEKLFF.

This chain joins TRBV30 and TRBJ2-6, with D tentatively TRBD1 (6 bases). The CDR3 has 15 residues. Germline CDR1 reads GTSNPN; CDR2 reads SVGIG (reference sequence). V shed 4 bases and J shed 4 bases, with 14 bases lying between them. The CDR3 spells CAWTLGAGGANVLTF. Here the CDR3 DNA reads TGTGCCTGGACGTTGGGGGCAGGAGGGGCCAACGTCCTGACTTTC.

The chain employs TRBV7-9 and TRBJ2-1, with unresolved D. CDR1 SEHNR and CDR2 FQNEAQ come from the germline V gene (reference sequence). The CDR3 runs to 16 residues. Deletions cut 1 base from V and 0 bases from J, with 10 bases between. The CDR3 nucleotides read TGTGCCAGCAGCTTAGGCAGGTACAGCTCCTACAATGAGCAGTTCTTC. Its protein is CASSLGRYSSYNEQFF.

This chain uses TRBV11-2 with TRBJ2-7; D is undetermined. Trimming cost V 3 bases and J 1 base, with 10 bases left between them. The CDR3 length is 14 residues. The germline V gene encodes CDR1 SGHAT and CDR2 FQNNGV. The chain's CDR3 is CASSFSQVSYEQYF. Here the CDR3 DNA reads TGTGCCAGCAGCTTTTCCCAGGTTTCCTACGAGCAGTACTTC.

V gene TRBV14 combines with J gene TRBJ1-4; 7 bases agree with TRBD1. Germline values: CDR1 SGHDN, CDR2 FVKESK. The CDR3 sequence is 14 residues long. With V trimmed by 5 bases and J by 5 bases, 5 bases remained unmatched. The CDR3 protein is CASSSGQLNEKLFF. Written as DNA, the CDR3 is TGTGCCAGCAGCTCGGGACAGCTGAATGAAAAACTGTTTTTT.

In this sample, this clone turned up once. This chain joins TRBV9 and TRBJ1-1, with no clear D. From germline, CDR1 is SGDLS and CDR2 YYNGEE. The CDR3 is 15 residues long. Trimming removed 0 bases at V and 4 bases at J, with 13 bases between. CDR3 sequence reads: CASSVVPGRITEAFF. As DNA, the CDR3 is TGTGCCAGCAGCGTAGTACCGGGGAGGATCACTGAAGCTTTCTTT.

This clone was counted between two and nine times. This chain uses TRBV7-8 with TRBJ2-7, with 8 bases that match TRBD2. Germline V lookup: CDR1 SGHVS, CDR2 FQNEAQ. This CDR3 region has 15 residues. V was pared by 5 bases and J by 3 bases, with 9 bases of the junction left unmatched. CDR3 sequence: CASSPGGGGHYEQYF. The CDR3 DNA reads as TGTGCCAGCAGCCCTGGGGGCGGGGGGCACTACGAGCAGTACTTC.

This clone was seen more than once but under ten times. This chain connects TRBV4-1 to TRBJ2-7; a weak D match, TRBD2 (5 bases). Germline assignment: CDR1 MGHRA and CDR2 YSYEKL. This CDR3 has 19 residues. V was cut by 2 bases and J by 7 bases, with 30 bases left in between. The CDR3 region is CASSQTRGEREVGLWEQYF. In nucleotides, the CDR3 is TGCGCCAGCAGCCAAACACGAGGAGAGAGGGAAGTTGGCCTCTGGGAGCAGTACTTC.

The chain employs TRBV7-8 and TRBJ2-1, with 11 bases lining up with TRBD2. The CDR3 totals 16 residues. V gave up 5 bases and J gave up 10 bases; unmatched junction bases: 13. Germline V gives CDR1 SGHVS, CDR2 FQNEAQ. This CDR3 is CASSLPGGLAAWEQFF. The CDR3, as DNA: TGTGCCAGCAGCCTCCCCGGGGGACTAGCGGCGTGGGAGCAGTTCTTC.

The genes are TRBV15 and TRBJ2-1; D is possibly TRBD1 (5 bases). Germline values: CDR1 LNHNV, CDR2 YYDKDF (reference sequence). The CDR3 covers 14 residues. Trimming took off 0 bases at V and 5 bases at J, with 8 bases between the two ends. The CDR3 sequence: CATSRDLGDNEQFF. The CDR3 nucleotides are TGTGCCACCAGCAGAGATTTAGGGGACAATGAGCAGTTCTTC.

The V gene is TRBV9, the J gene TRBJ2-7, with 11 bases that match TRBD2. The CDR3 runs to 15 residues. The ends lost 2 bases at V and 3 bases at J; junction bases unmatched: 4. CDR1 and CDR2 (germline): SGDLS, YYNGEE. CDR3 DNA: TGTGCCAGCAGCGTCGGGACTAGCGGTTTCTACGAGCAGTACTTC. This gives the protein CASSVGTSGFYEQYF.

This clone showed up just once. The chain uses TRBV4-2 and TRBJ1-5; D is possibly TRBD1 (5 bases). V lost 3 bases to trimming and J lost 3 bases, with 9 bases between them. The germline V gene encodes CDR1 LGHNA and CDR2 YNFKEQ. This CDR3 contains 14 residues. The CDR3 DNA is TGTGCCAGCAGCCATACAGGAATCAATCAGCCCCAGCATTTT. Its translation is CASSHTGINQPQHF.

This clone was counted once. The chain is built from TRBV9 and TRBJ1-2; D gene ambiguous. Germline V gene sequence: CDR1 SGDLS, CDR2 YYNGEE. V was trimmed by 1 base and J by 6 bases, leaving 16 bases between them. CDR3 length: 15 amino acids. CDR3 sequence (DNA): TGTGCCAGCAGCGTATCCTCGGTTGGAGGGCATGGCTACACCTTC. The encoded protein is CASSVSSVGGHGYTF.

V gene TRBV18 combines with J gene TRBJ1-1; a possible D gene is TRBD1 (6 bases). The CDR3 runs to 13 residues. Germline lookup yields CDR1 KGHSH and CDR2 LQKENI. The V end was cut by 3 bases, the J end by 1 base, with 6 bases between. This CDR3 is CASSPTGNTEAFF. DNA for the CDR3: TGTGCCAGCTCACCGACAGGGAACACTGAAGCTTTCTTT.

The chain joins TRBV19 to TRBJ2-7; 9 bases match TRBD1. In germline, CDR1 is LNHDA, CDR2 SQIVND (reference sequence). CDR3 length: 14 residues. With V trimmed by 5 bases and J by 1 base, 3 bases remained unmatched. CDR3 DNA: TGTGCCAGTAGTGGGGGACAGGGATCCTACGAGCAGTACTTC. Translating it yields CASSGGQGSYEQYF.

This clone was found a few times. J is TRBJ2-1 and V is TRBV9; 7 nucleotides align to TRBD2. The germline V gene has CDR1 SGDLS and CDR2 YYNGEE. This CDR3 comprises 15 residues. The junction had 9 bases not matched to a gene; V was cut back by 3 bases and J by 6 bases. In nucleotides, the CDR3 is TGTGCCAGCAGCGAGGAAGGGACTATAGGCAATGAGCAGTTCTTC. Translating it yields CASSEEGTIGNEQFF. Full variable domain (rest looked up from reference TRBV9 and TRBJ2-1): DSGVTQTPKHLITATGQRVTLRCSPRSGDLSVYWYQQSLDQGLQFLIQYYNGEERAKGNILERFSAQQFPDLHSELNLSSLELGDSALYFCASSEEGTIGNEQFFGPGTRLTVL.

This clone was counted a few times. The chain carries TRBV6-5 and TRBJ1-4; 9 bases fit TRBD1. The CDR3 is 15 residues long. Germline V gene lookup returns CDR1 MNHEY and CDR2 SVGAGI. Germline trimming cut 4 bases from V and 7 bases from J; bases unmatched to any gene: 7. The CDR3 region has the DNA TGTGCCAGCAGTTCTATGGGACAGGGAGGTGAAAAACTGTTTTTT. Encoded protein: CASSSMGQGGEKLFF.

The chain is built from TRBV10-3 and TRBJ2-7; weak D call: TRBD1 (5 bases). V was clipped by 3 bases and J by 3 bases, with 6 bases between them. The CDR3 is made up of 12 amino acids. Germline V gene lookup returns CDR1 ENHRY and CDR2 SYGVKD. CDR3 residues: CAISDRDYEQYF. CDR3 DNA sequence: TGTGCCATCAGTGACAGGGACTACGAGCAGTACTTC.

V gene TRBV10-3 combines with J gene TRBJ1-5; D not certain. This CDR3 has 11 residues. Germline assignment: CDR1 ENHRY and CDR2 SYGVKD. Trimming shortened V by 2 bases and J by 10 bases, and 6 bases separated the two germline ends. CDR3 protein: CAISEGGPQHF. DNA for the CDR3: TGTGCCATCAGTGAGGGAGGTCCCCAGCATTTT.

The CDR3 bases are TGTGCCAGCAGCCAAGCGACAGGTTTTGCTGGGGCCAACGTCCTGACTTTC. The encoded protein is CASSQATGFAGANVLTF. The V gene is TRBV4-2, the J gene TRBJ2-6; D possibly corresponds to TRBD1 (6 bases). Germline assignment: CDR1 LGHNA and CDR2 YNFKEQ. The CDR3 sequence is 17 residues long. V was pared by 1 base and J by 2 bases, with 12 bases between.

The chain recombines TRBV5-1 with TRBJ2-7, with D possibly matching TRBD1 (6 bases). The CDR3 runs to 14 residues. V lost 4 bases to trimming and J lost 3 bases, with 14 bases between them. Germline V lookup: CDR1 SGHRS, CDR2 YFSETQ. Written as DNA, the CDR3 is TGCGCCAGCAGCCCCGGACAGTTTGTCTACGAGCAGTACTTC. The encoded protein is CASSPGQFVYEQYF.

As regards this clone: Distinct nucleotide sequences in the sample also encode this CDR3. The chain couples TRBV6-5 to TRBJ1-1; TRBD1 might be the D (5 bases). CDR1 and CDR2 from the germline V gene are MNHEY and SVGAGI. The V gene lost 2 bases and the J gene lost 3 bases, with 10 bases spanning the gap. The CDR3 has 14 amino acids. In DNA, the CDR3 is TGTGCCAGCAGTTACAGTGGGGGGGACACTGAAGCTTTCTTT. As protein: CASSYSGGDTEAFF.

The sample holds a few counts of this clone. V gene TRBV18 combines with J gene TRBJ1-2; 7 bases map to TRBD1. Germline CDR1 is KGHSH and CDR2 is LQKENI. This CDR3 has 15 amino acids. The J segment lost 5 bases and the V segment lost 1 base, leaving 7 bases of the junction unmatched. CDR3 DNA sequence: TGTGCCAGCTCACCACGACAGGGACCCTTATATGGCTACACCTTC. Translated: CASSPRQGPLYGYTF. Supplemented by reference TRBV18 and TRBJ1-2, the full variable domain reads NAGVMQNPRHLVRRRGQEARLRCSPMKGHSHVYWYRQLPEEGLKFMVYLQKENIIDESGMPKERFSAEFPKEGPSILRIQQVVRGDSAAYFCASSPRQGPLYGYTFGSGTRLTVV.

This clone has more than one count but fewer than ten. The V call is TRBV10-2, the J call TRBJ1-2; unclear D gene. The germline gives CDR1 WSHSY, CDR2 SAAADI. The V end lost 3 bases, the J end lost 8 bases, and 13 bases lay between the germline ends. CDR3 length: 13 residues. The CDR3 spells CASSDFRQKGYTF. The CDR3 nucleotides read TGCGCCAGCAGTGATTTCAGGCAAAAAGGCTACACCTTC.

The rearrangement links TRBV12-5 to TRBJ2-7, with 8 bases identical to TRBD2. V was pared by 1 base and J by 5 bases, with 4 bases of the junction left unmatched. The germline V gene has CDR1 LGHNT and CDR2 FRNRAP. The CDR3 spans 14 residues. The CDR3 DNA follows: TGTGCTAGTGGTTTGGGCGGGAGGATCGACGAGCAGTACTTC. Translated: CASGLGGRIDEQYF.

This CDR3 reads CASSPLKLNRVWQPQHF. Written as DNA, the CDR3 is TGTGCCAGCAGCCCCCTCAAGCTAAACAGGGTCTGGCAGCCCCAGCATTTT. The chain couples TRBV13 to TRBJ1-5, with D possibly matching TRBD1 (6 bases). Looked up from germline, CDR1 is PRHDT and CDR2 is FYEKMQ (reference sequence). The CDR3 has 17 amino acids. V was trimmed by 5 bases and J by 7 bases, leaving 24 bases between them. Combining the CDR3 with reference TRBV13 and TRBJ1-5 gives the whole variable domain AAGVIQSPRHLIKEKRETATLKCYPIPRHDTVYWYQQGPGQDPQFLISFYEKMQSDKGSIPDRFSAQQFSDYHSELNMSSLELGDSALYFCASSPLKLNRVWQPQHFGDGTRLSIL.

The chain is built from TRBV6-1 and TRBJ1-3; D might be TRBD1 (5 bases). This CDR3 region has 15 residues. Trimming left V 8 bases short and J 0 bases short, with 14 bases between. From germline, CDR1 is MNHNS and CDR2 SASEGT. Written as DNA, the CDR3 is TGTGCCAGCGCGGGACGGGCCTCCTCTGGAAACACCATATATTTT. This gives the protein CASAGRASSGNTIYF.

The rearrangement joins TRBV6-6 to TRBJ1-1; 8 bases match TRBD1. The CDR3 sequence is 13 residues long. J gave up 4 bases and V 6 bases, and 4 bases lay outside the gene matches. CDR1 and CDR2 from the germline V gene are MNHNY and SVGAGI (reference sequence). CDR3 region: CASSQTGATEAFF. The CDR3 nucleotides read TGTGCCAGCAGCCAGACAGGGGCCACTGAAGCTTTCTTT.